This T cell receptor (beta chain) was captured by sequencing in a study of cytomegalovirus exposure and HLA in healthy donors. On this clone: Its antigen is as yet unknown.

This PCR relied on a set of 60 Vbeta primers and 13 Jbeta primers. Sequencing used immunoSEQ multiplex PCR; TCRdb keeps in-frame clones, though not all of them. The table shows approximately 35,000 clones, with 65% to 75% occurring only once. Whole-study results and caveats: TCR beta sequences numbering about 17,000 were associated with HLA alleles at 0.05 false discovery rate in a later analysis. In a later analysis, TCR beta V- and J-gene trimming was associated with a missense DCLRE1C variant.

The TCR comes from a man aged 40-55 years in good health and CMV-seropositive. The sequencing sample was made of PBMCs.

This CDR3 reads CAWGETGVTDSPLHF. The CDR3 DNA sequence: TGTGCCTGGGGGGAGACAGGGGTTACGGATTCACCCCTCCACTTT. The chain is built from TRBV30 and TRBJ1-6; 8 bases agree with TRBD1. CDR1 GTSNPN and CDR2 SVGIG come from the germline V gene (reference sequence). CDR3 length: 15 amino acids. J lost 8 bases, V lost 5 bases, and 11 bases had no gene match.